The 17 T cell receptor beta chains presented below share a single source sample, sequenced in a study of shared clonotypes between healthy human individuals. Assay used: immunoSEQ multiplex PCR; TCRdb lists only in-frame clones, some missing. The data contain about 1.5 million clones, roughly 97% of them singletons. The specimen sequenced was naive CD4+ T cells sorted from blood. Noted subset: CD45RA+ positively selected. All receptors come from a young man in good health.

The genes are TRBV7-2 and TRBJ1-5; a weak D match, TRBD1 (5 bases). Germline CDR1 is SGHTA and CDR2 is FQGNSA. The CDR3 consists of 15 residues. The germline V and J ends were trimmed by 0 bases and 5 bases, with 11 bases remaining between them. The CDR3, as DNA: TGTGCCAGCAGCTTAGCGAGCAGGGCGGATCAGCCCCAGCATTTT. It encodes CASSLASRADQPQHF.

The CDR3 coding sequence is TGTGCCAGCTCACCACGGGGGGCCACTAGCACAGATACGCAGTATTTT. This encodes CASSPRGATSTDTQYF. The rearrangement links TRBV18 to TRBJ2-3; D tentatively reads TRBD1 or TRBD2 (6 bases each). Germline loops: CDR1 KGHSH, CDR2 LQKENI. CDR3 size: 16 residues. The V end lost 1 base, the J end lost 0 bases, and 11 bases lay between the germline ends.

This clone appeared a single time. The gene calls are TRBV11-3 and TRBJ1-1, with TRBD1 matching 8 bases. Germline assignment: CDR1 SGHNT and CDR2 YENEEA. The CDR3 is 14 residues long. The junction had 1 base not matched to a gene; V was cut back by 3 bases and J by 1 base. The CDR3 nucleotides are TGTGCCAGCAGCTTCGGACAGGGGAACACTGAAGCTTTCTTT. Amino acid sequence: CASSFGQGNTEAFF.

CDR3 sequence reads: CASSLLQGISTDTQYF. The CDR3 coding sequence is TGCGCCAGCAGCTTGCTCCAGGGAATAAGCACAGATACGCAGTATTTT. The chain employs TRBV5-1 and TRBJ2-3; D possibly corresponds to TRBD1 (5 bases). This CDR3 is 16 amino acids long. Germline V CDR1 and CDR2: SGHRS, YFSETQ. V lost 1 base and J lost 0, with 12 bases in between. The full variable domain, with the rest looked up from reference TRBV5-1 and TRBJ2-3, is KAGVTQTPRYLIKTRGQQVTLSCSPISGHRSVSWYQQTPGQGLQFLFEYFSETQRNKGNFPGRFSGRQFSNSRSEMNVSTLELGDSALYLCASSLLQGISTDTQYFGPGTRLTVL.

The genes are TRBV6-1 and TRBJ2-5; the D gene is possibly TRBD2 (6 bases). The CDR3 is 14 residues long. Germline CDR1 reads MNHNS; CDR2 reads SASEGT. V lost 11 bases, J lost 4 bases, and 20 bases lay in between. CDR3 amino acids: CAGGPGIMRETQYF. CDR3 in DNA: TGTGCCGGAGGGCCAGGGATAATGAGAGAGACCCAGTACTTC.

This clone appeared a single time. The genes are TRBV7-2 and TRBJ1-2; D unresolved. The germline V gene has CDR1 SGHTA and CDR2 FQGNSA. This CDR3 is 13 amino acids long. Trimming pared 3 bases from V and 8 bases from J, leaving 13 bases between. The CDR3 loop is CASSFGRLRGYTF. CDR3 coding DNA: TGTGCCAGCAGCTTTGGACGCCTGCGGGGCTACACCTTC.

The CDR3 DNA reads TGTGCCAGCAGTGAATTGGCAGGAGTCCTTTGGACTGAAGCTTTCTTT. Encoded protein: CASSELAGVLWTEAFF. J is TRBJ1-1 and V is TRBV6-1; D gene unclear. V was cut by 2 bases and J by 5 bases, with 18 bases left in between. In germline, CDR1 is MNHNS, CDR2 SASEGT. The CDR3 contains 16 residues.

The V and J genes are TRBV10-3 and TRBJ2-5, with a possible D match to TRBD2 (6 bases). The germline V and J ends were trimmed by 8 bases and 4 bases, with 17 bases remaining between them. Germline V gene data show CDR1 as ENHRY and CDR2 as SYGVKD. CDR3 length: 14 amino acids. The CDR3 reads CAIGASVGAETQYF. The CDR3 DNA reads as TGTGCCATCGGGGCTAGCGTCGGGGCAGAGACCCAGTACTTC.

The chain recombines TRBV10-3 with TRBJ1-2, with 7 bases matching TRBD1. The ends lost 11 bases at V and 8 bases at J; junction bases unmatched: 11. Per germline, CDR1 ENHRY and CDR2 SYGVKD. This CDR3 is 12 amino acids long. The CDR3 DNA sequence: TGTGCCGCGGGACAGCCCCCAAGGGGCTACACCTTC. This sequence encodes CAAGQPPRGYTF.

This chain uses TRBV2 with TRBJ2-7; TRBD2 matches at 8 bases. After removal of 4 bases from V and 4 bases from J, the junction contained 6 bases not matched to a gene. This CDR3 spans 14 amino acids. Germline loops: CDR1 SNHLY, CDR2 FYNNEI. CDR3 coding DNA: TGTGCCAGCAGTGTGGAGCGGGGGATGTACGAGCAGTACTTC. Protein: CASSVERGMYEQYF.

This chain connects TRBV5-4 to TRBJ2-3; 14 nucleotides match TRBD2. This CDR3 is 16 amino acids long. Trimming took 5 bases from V and 5 from J; bases not matched to a gene: 7. Germline CDR1 is SGHNT and CDR2 is YYREEE (reference sequence). CDR3 in DNA: TGTGCCAGCAGATCCGGGACTAGCGGGAGAAGAGATACGCAGTATTTT. It codes for CASRSGTSGRRDTQYF.

With respect to this clone: Within the sample, other DNA sequences also encode this same CDR3. The CDR3 loop is CASSVGTGPYEQYF. CDR3 bases: TGTGCCAGCAGTGTGGGGACAGGGCCCTACGAGCAGTACTTC. The gene calls are TRBV6-1 and TRBJ2-7, with 9 bases lining up with TRBD1. V trimming: 4 bases; J trimming: 2 bases; junction bases outside the gene matches: 3. Germline assignment: CDR1 MNHNS and CDR2 SASEGT. This CDR3 is built from 14 residues.

J is TRBJ2-4 and V is TRBV18, with 8 bases matching TRBD1. Germline lookup yields CDR1 KGHSH and CDR2 LQKENI. The V gene end was trimmed by 5 bases and the J gene end by 3 bases; junction bases not matched to a gene: 9. The CDR3 is 16 amino acids. CDR3: CASSSTGGSGKNIQYF. CDR3 DNA: TGTGCCAGCTCATCTACAGGGGGTAGTGGCAAAAACATTCAGTACTTC. Full variable domain (remainder filled in from reference TRBV18 and TRBJ2-4): NAGVMQNPRHLVRRRGQEARLRCSPMKGHSHVYWYRQLPEEGLKFMVYLQKENIIDESGMPKERFSAEFPKEGPSILRIQQVVRGDSAAYFCASSSTGGSGKNIQYFGAGTRLSVL.

The gene calls are TRBV9 and TRBJ1-4; 9 positions agree with TRBD1. The CDR3 has 15 residues. The V gene's germline CDR1 is SGDLS and CDR2 YYNGEE. Germline trimming cut 3 bases from V and 5 bases from J; bases unmatched to any gene: 5. The DNA for the CDR3 is TGTGCCAGCAGCGGATCCGGGACAGGGAATGAAAAACTGTTTTTT. It specifies CASSGSGTGNEKLFF.

The chain recombines TRBV7-6 with TRBJ2-1, with D possibly being TRBD1 (6 bases). Germline V gene data show CDR1 as SGHVS and CDR2 as FNYEAQ. The CDR3 spans 15 residues. Between the trimmed V and J ends, which lost 5 bases and 3 bases, there was a span of 14 bases. The CDR3 protein is CASSPGVPSYNEQFF. In DNA form, the CDR3 reads TGTGCCAGCAGCCCAGGGGTCCCAAGCTACAATGAGCAGTTCTTC.

The chain uses TRBV5-1 and TRBJ2-1; D perhaps matches TRBD1 (6 bases). V gave up 4 bases and J gave up 5 bases, with 13 bases separating them. Germline V CDR1 and CDR2: SGHRS, YFSETQ. The length of the CDR3 is 14 residues. The CDR3 loop reads CASSLTGFDNEQFF. CDR3 nucleotide sequence: TGCGCCAGCAGCCTAACAGGGTTCGACAATGAGCAGTTCTTC.

CDR3 sequence (DNA): TGTGCCAGCAGCTTAAAGCGGGGGCTTAGTGAGCAGTTCTTC. The encoded protein is CASSLKRGLSEQFF. This chain joins TRBV7-3 and TRBJ2-1, with 8 bases that match TRBD2. J gave up 9 bases and V 1 base, and 5 bases lay outside the gene matches. Germline V CDR1 and CDR2: SGHTA, FQGTGA. This CDR3 has 14 amino acids.